The 10 T cell receptor beta chains in this list originate from one sample, sequenced in a study of blood T cell repertoires in COVID-19. Here immunoSEQ multiplex PCR was the method, and the copy in TCRdb shows in-frame clones only, minus some. The sample includes 120,000 to 150,000 clones, over 80% of them seen just once. Material for sequencing was peripheral blood. These receptors were obtained from a woman aged 40-49 years with active or convalescent COVID-19.

This clone has more than one count but fewer than ten. The chain combines TRBV27 with TRBJ2-7; 10 bases map to TRBD1. This CDR3 comprises 15 residues. V shed 2 bases and J 3 bases; nucleotides not matched to a gene: 4. Germline values: CDR1 MNHEY, CDR2 SMNVEV (reference sequence). For the CDR3, the DNA is TGTGCCAGCAGTTTAGGGACAGGGGATCGCTACGAGCAGTACTTC. Protein sequence: CASSLGTGDRYEQYF.

The chain uses TRBV5-6 and TRBJ2-3; no reliable D call. The V end lost 0 bases, the J end lost 2 bases, and 7 bases lay between the germline ends. CDR1 is SGHDT and CDR2 is YYEEEE in the germline V gene. The CDR3 runs 14 residues. CDR3 bases: TGTGCCAGCAGCTTGGGTAGCCTCACAGATACGCAGTATTTT. Protein: CASSLGSLTDTQYF.

The chain carries TRBV16 and TRBJ2-3; D unclear. V lost 1 base, J lost 1 base, and 9 bases lay in between. Germline lookup yields CDR1 KGHSY and CDR2 FQNENV. The CDR3 has 15 amino acids. The CDR3 DNA reads TGTGCCAGCAGCCAATTCCCTCCGGGCACAGATACGCAGTATTTT. Translated, it gives CASSQFPPGTDTQYF.

The chain couples TRBV2 to TRBJ1-2, with D perhaps matching TRBD1 (6 bases). CDR3 size: 12 residues. The germline CDR1 and CDR2 sequences are SNHLY and FYNNEI. V dropped 8 bases and J dropped 9 bases, with 16 bases sitting between them. This CDR3 is CASEAGAVRYTF. The CDR3, as DNA: TGTGCCAGCGAAGCAGGGGCTGTGCGCTACACCTTC.

CDR3 sequence (DNA): TGTGCCAGCTCGAGGGTACAGAATCAGCCCCAGCATTTT. It specifies CASSRVQNQPQHF. This chain joins TRBV18 and TRBJ1-5; D uncertain. CDR3 length: 13 amino acids. The ends were cut back, 6 bases at V and 4 bases at J, with 10 bases in the middle. From germline, CDR1 is KGHSH and CDR2 LQKENI.

The chain couples TRBV28 to TRBJ2-7, with TRBD2 identical over 10 bases. Per the germline V gene, CDR1 is MDHEN and CDR2 is SYDVKM. V was pared by 6 bases and J by 6 bases, with 11 bases of the junction left unmatched. The CDR3 covers 15 residues. In DNA, the CDR3 is TGTGCCAGCAGCCGTCCCGGGACTAGCGCGCTCGAGCAGTACTTC. Translating it yields CASSRPGTSALEQYF.

This chain joins TRBV12-3 or TRBV12-4 and TRBJ1-2; a possible D gene is TRBD1 (6 bases). V lost 3 bases to trimming and J lost 4 bases, with 9 bases between them. The CDR3 length is 13 residues. CDR3 residues: CASSFQGSYGYTF. CDR3 nucleotides: TGTGCCAGCAGTTTCCAGGGGTCCTATGGCTACACCTTC.

The chain recombines TRBV7-9 with TRBJ2-7, with D tentatively TRBD2 (5 bases). The CDR3 has 14 residues. Per the germline V gene, CDR1 is SEHNR and CDR2 is FQNEAQ (reference sequence). The ends were cut back, 5 bases at V and 4 bases at J, with 15 bases in the middle. This chain's CDR3 is CASSPRTREYEQYF. For the CDR3, the DNA is TGTGCCAGCAGCCCCCGTACGAGGGAGTACGAGCAGTACTTC.

V and J are TRBV5-4 and TRBJ1-1; 8 nucleotides align to TRBD1. The V segment lost 0 bases and the J segment 1 base; nucleotides outside the gene matches: 2. The CDR3 loop spans 15 amino acids. The germline gives CDR1 SGHNT, CDR2 YYREEE (reference sequence). This CDR3 is CASSLADRGNTEAFF. CDR3 nucleotides: TGTGCCAGCAGCTTGGCCGACAGGGGGAACACTGAAGCTTTCTTT.

The DNA for the CDR3 is TGTGCCAGCAGTCCCTCTCGTCGTGGCTCAAACAATGAGCAGTTCTTC. Amino acids: CASSPSRRGSNNEQFF. J is TRBJ2-1 and V is TRBV11-3; D uncertain. The CDR3 runs 16 residues. Trimming took off 6 bases at V and 5 bases at J, with 20 bases between the two ends. CDR1 is SGHNT, CDR2 YENEEA, per germline.